This is a list of T cell receptor beta chains from one sample in a study of blood T cell repertoires in COVID-19. Repertoires were generated with immunoSEQ multiplex PCR, while TCRdb's copy carries only in-frame clones and drops some. The profile shows 200,000 to 250,000 clones, around 85% of them singletons. The sequenced sample consisted of PBMCs or T cells enriched from blood (not recorded which). The receptors stem from a woman between 50 and 59 years old with acute COVID-19. Both conserved end residues are part of each CDR3. A D gene is named only where the DNA matches it firmly. Expanded clones are given a class, and other clones once, few, many or no size at all.

d_call j_call clone_size v_call cdr3_nt cdr3_aa
TRBD1 TRBJ1-1 . TRBV5-1 TGCGCCAGCAGCCAGGACAGGGGCTTGAACACTGAAGCTTTCTTT CASSQDRGLNTEAFF
TRBD2 TRBJ2-1 . TRBV27 TGTGCCAGCAGTCCCTCGAGGCGGGGGGCTTACAATGAGCAGTTCTTC CASSPSRRGAYNEQFF
. TRBJ1-1 few TRBV6-5 TGTGCCAGCAGTTACAACAGGGTAGAGTTGAACACTGAAGCTTTCTTT CASSYNRVELNTEAFF
. TRBJ2-1 . TRBV11-3 TGTGCCAGCAGCTTAAGCGGACCTTACAATGAGCAGTTCTTC CASSLSGPYNEQFF
. TRBJ1-2 . TRBV29-1 TGCAGCGTTGACAGCTATGGCTACACCTTC CSVDSYGYTF
. TRBJ2-1 . TRBV12-2 TGTGCAAGTCGCTTCCCGGGACTAGCGTTCTCCTACAATGAGCAGTTCTTC CASRFPGLAFSYNEQFF
. TRBJ1-6 . TRBV6-2/TRBV6-3 TGTGCCAGCAGCCCGGACAGTAGCTCCTATAATTCACCCCTCCACTTT CASSPDSSSYNSPLHF
TRBD1 TRBJ1-2 . TRBV4-3 TGCGCCAGCAGCCTACATGGACAGGTCTCTGGCTACACCTTC CASSLHGQVSGYTF
TRBD1 TRBJ2-1 . TRBV7-3 TGTGCCAGCAGGTCAAGACGGACAGGCGACAATGAGCAGTTCTTC CASRSRRTGDNEQFF
TRBD2 TRBJ2-5 . TRBV9 TGTGCCAGCAGCGTGGGCGGGGGGTCACAAGAGACCCAGTACTTC CASSVGGGSQETQYF
TRBD1 TRBJ1-6 . TRBV7-2 TGTGCCAGCAGCTTAGCGAAGGGACAGGCCATCTCCTATAATTCACCCCTCCACTTT CASSLAKGQAISYNSPLHF
. TRBJ2-7 . TRBV10-3 TGTGCCTGTGGCCGCAGCTCCTACGAGCAGTACTTC CACGRSSYEQYF
. TRBJ2-7 . TRBV6-2/TRBV6-3 TGTGCCAGCAGTTACTCCAGACAGGATATCTCCTACGAGCAGTACTTC CASSYSRQDISYEQYF
TRBD1 TRBJ2-5 . TRBV10-3 TGTGCCATCAGCCGACAGGGGGAAGAGACCCAGTACTTC CAISRQGEETQYF
. TRBJ1-1 . TRBV29-1 TGCAGCGTTCAGGGCAGGCTGAACACTGAAGCTTTCTTT CSVQGRLNTEAFF
TRBD1 TRBJ2-1 . TRBV2 TGTGCCAGTCGCCCGGGACAGAGAAACAATGAGCAGTTCTTC CASRPGQRNNEQFF
. TRBJ1-1 . TRBV9 TGTGCCAGCAGTCAAACGCTGGCAGTCACTGAAGCTTTCTTT CASSQTLAVTEAFF